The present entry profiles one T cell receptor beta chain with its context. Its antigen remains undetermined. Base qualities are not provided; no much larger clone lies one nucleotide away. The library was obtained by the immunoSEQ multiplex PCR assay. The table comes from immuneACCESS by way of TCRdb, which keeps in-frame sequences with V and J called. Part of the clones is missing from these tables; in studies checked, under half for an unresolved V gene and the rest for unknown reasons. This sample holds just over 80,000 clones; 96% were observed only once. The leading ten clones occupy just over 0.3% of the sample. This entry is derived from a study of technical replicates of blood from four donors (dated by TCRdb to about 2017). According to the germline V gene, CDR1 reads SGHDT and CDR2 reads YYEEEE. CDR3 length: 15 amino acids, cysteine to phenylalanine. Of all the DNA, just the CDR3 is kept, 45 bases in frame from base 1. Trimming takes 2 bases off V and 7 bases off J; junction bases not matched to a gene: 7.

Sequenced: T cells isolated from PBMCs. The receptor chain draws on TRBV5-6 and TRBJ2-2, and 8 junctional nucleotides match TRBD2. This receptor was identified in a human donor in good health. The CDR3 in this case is CASSLGAGVVGELFF. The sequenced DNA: TGTGCCAGCAGCTTAGGAGCGGGAGTAGTCGGGGAGCTGTTTTTT.